The clone carrying this T cell receptor beta chain was counted many times. The record originates from a study of blood T cell repertoires in COVID-19. Looked up from germline, CDR1 is LNHDA and CDR2 is SQIVND (reference sequence). CDR3 size: 16 residues. V lost 1 base, J lost 2 bases, and 15 bases lay in between. Profiling relied on immunoSEQ multiplex PCR, and the TCRdb table lists in-frame clones only, not all of them. The data show roughly 190,000 clones, about 75% seen once. Sequenced material: peripheral blood. The receptor was isolated from a woman aged 45-65 years with active or convalescent COVID-19. The gene calls are TRBV19 and TRBJ2-7; the D gene is possibly TRBD2 (6 bases). In DNA form, the CDR3 reads TGTGCCAGTAGTATAGCACGGGCCCGGGGGACCTACGAGCAGTACTTC. Its protein is CASSIARARGTYEQYF. The complete variable domain, with remaining parts taken from reference TRBV19 and TRBJ2-7, reads DGGITQSPKYLFRKEGQNVTLSCEQNLNHDAMYWYRQDPGQGLRLIYYSQIVNDFQKGDIAEGYSVSREKKESFPLTVTSAQKNPTAFYLCASSIARARGTYEQYFGPGTRLTVT.